This T cell receptor (beta chain) came from a study of naive and memory T cell subsets. Study-wide findings and caveats: Naive and memory repertoire findings lacked a ground truth for validation. TCR counts from RNA may reflect activation-linked expression changes.

An equimolar mix of two oligonucleotides served as the beta constant-region primer for TRBC1 and TRBC2. An oligonucleotide with the SP2 primer and a 12-nucleotide UMI was ligated to the cDNA 3' end. Each CDR3 protein is one row after TCRdb ran MiXCR on the UMI-ligation and nested PCR reads. The sample includes 140,000 to 150,000 distinct CDR3 sequences, about 18% of them seen just once. About this clonotype: The antigen remains undetermined.

Cells stained for CD3, CD4, CD8, CD45RA, CD27 and viability were sorted into four CD45RA/CD27 subsets. CDR1 and CDR2 (germline): DFQATT, SNEGSKA (reference sequence). CDR3 size: 13 residues. V shed 6 bases and J shed 1 base, with 9 bases lying between them. The gene calls are TRBV20-1 and TRBJ2-2; D is ambiguous. The source is a human donor in good health. The sample comprised naive CD4+ T cells from blood. The CDR3 region is CSAKDQNTGELFF. The CDR3 bases are TGCAGTGCCAAGGACCAGAACACCGGGGAGCTGTTTTTT.